The 14 T cell receptor beta chains in this list originate from one sample, sequenced in a study of blood T cell repertoires in COVID-19. Sequenced by immunoSEQ multiplex PCR; TCRdb stores in-frame clones only, minus some. Counted here are 200,000 to 250,000 clones, approximately 78% occurring once; the ten biggest clones make up 7.5% to 9.5%. Sample: peripheral blood. The receptors shown here come from a woman of 80 years or more with COVID-19, enrolled during active disease.

The CDR3: CASSLDPGYGYTF. In nucleotides, the CDR3 is TGCGCCAGCAGCTTGGACCCGGGCTATGGCTACACCTTC. The chain has TRBV5-1 and TRBJ1-2; D is uncertain. The V end lost 0 bases, the J end lost 4 bases, and 7 bases lay between the germline ends. Germline V gene data show CDR1 as SGHRS and CDR2 as YFSETQ. This CDR3 has 13 residues.

The chain combines TRBV4-1 with TRBJ2-7; 8 bases line up with TRBD1. Unmatched junction bases numbered 7, after V lost 4 bases and J lost 5 bases. The germline V gene has CDR1 MGHRA and CDR2 YSYEKL. This CDR3 region has 14 residues. CDR3: CASSLRQGWDEQYF. The CDR3, as DNA: TGCGCCAGCAGCCTACGACAGGGGTGGGACGAGCAGTACTTC.

This clone was recorded at least ten times. This sample includes further DNA sequences coding for the same CDR3. The chain has TRBV25-1 and TRBJ2-2; 10 nucleotides align to TRBD1. CDR3 length equals 14 residues. Germline V CDR1 and CDR2: MGHDK, SYGVNS. Trimming at V came to 7 bases and at J to 4 bases, leaving 3 bases not matched to a gene. CDR3 in amino acids: CASTDRGPTGELFF. Written as DNA, the CDR3 is TGTGCCAGCACCGACAGGGGGCCCACCGGGGAGCTGTTTTTT.

In its sample, this clone was seen once. This chain joins TRBV5-1 and TRBJ2-1; weak D call: TRBD1 (6 bases). V was shortened by 4 bases and J by 9 bases, with 14 bases between the two germline ends. The CDR3 totals 13 residues. The germline CDR1 and CDR2 sequences are SGHRS and YFSETQ. The CDR3 region is CASSVGRGGEQFF. CDR3 nucleotide sequence: TGCGCCAGCAGCGTGGGTCGAGGGGGTGAGCAGTTCTTC.

This chain joins TRBV25-1 and TRBJ2-5, with a possible D match to TRBD1 (6 bases). CDR3 size: 14 residues. Germline assignment: CDR1 MGHDK and CDR2 SYGVNS. V gave up 4 bases and J gave up 5 bases, with 14 bases separating them. CDR3 nucleotides: TGTGCCAGCAGTGGCGCAGGGGCCCGGGAGACCCAGTACTTC. Residues: CASSGAGARETQYF.

This chain connects TRBV19 to TRBJ2-3; no reliable D call. CDR3 size: 15 residues. The germline V and J ends were trimmed by 3 bases and 1 base, with 11 bases remaining between them. CDR1 is LNHDA, CDR2 SQIVND, per germline (reference sequence). The CDR3: CASSMLAVGTDTQYF. CDR3 in DNA: TGTGCCAGTAGTATGTTGGCGGTGGGCACAGATACGCAGTATTTT.

This clone has a single count. The genes are TRBV18 and TRBJ1-1; the D is unclear. This CDR3 has 14 amino acids. Germline loops: CDR1 KGHSH, CDR2 LQKENI. Between the trimmed V and J ends, which lost 3 bases and 2 bases, there was a span of 10 bases. This CDR3 reads CASSPEISNTEAFF. CDR3 coding DNA: TGTGCCAGCTCACCGGAGATCTCAAACACTGAAGCTTTCTTT.

CDR3 coding DNA: TGTGCCAGCAGTGAACGGGAGACCAATCAGCCCCAGCATTTT. It encodes CASSERETNQPQHF. V is TRBV2 and J is TRBJ1-5; D call uncertain. Germline lookup yields CDR1 SNHLY and CDR2 FYNNEI. V shed 2 bases and J shed 3 bases, with 8 bases lying between them. The length of the CDR3 is 14 residues.

J is TRBJ1-6 and V is TRBV4-1, with 8 bases that match TRBD1. This CDR3 is 16 amino acids long. Germline CDR1 reads MGHRA; CDR2 reads YSYEKL. V trimming: 5 bases; J trimming: 7 bases; junction bases outside the gene matches: 10. The CDR3 DNA follows: TGCGCCAGCAGCGCTCGGACAGGGCTAAACAATTCACCCCTCCACTTT. It encodes CASSARTGLNNSPLHF.

This clone was seen only once. V and J are TRBV7-8 and TRBJ2-3, with TRBD2 matching over 7 bases. Unmatched junction bases numbered 8, after V lost 2 bases and J lost 6 bases. This CDR3 region has 15 residues. Germline V CDR1 and CDR2: SGHVS, FQNEAQ. The CDR3 is CASSLRSLGGDTQYF. In DNA form, the CDR3 reads TGTGCCAGCAGCTTAAGAAGCTTGGGGGGGGATACGCAGTATTTT.

The chain combines TRBV5-4 with TRBJ1-4; 10 bases match TRBD1. Per germline, CDR1 SGHNT and CDR2 YYREEE (reference sequence). The CDR3 totals 14 residues. Trimming cost V 3 bases and J 7 bases; bases outside gene matches: 3. The CDR3 DNA sequence: TGTGCCAGCAGCTCCCGGGACAGGGGTGAAAAACTGTTTTTT. Its translation is CASSSRDRGEKLFF. Combining the CDR3 with reference TRBV5-4 and TRBJ1-4 gives the whole variable domain ETGVTQSPTHLIKTRGQQVTLRCSSQSGHNTVSWYQQALGQGPQFIFQYYREEENGRGNFPPRFSGLQFPNYSSELNVNALELDDSALYLCASSSRDRGEKLFFGSGTQLSVL.

As regards this clone: Other nucleotide sequences in the sample specify the same CDR3. V is TRBV20-1 and J is TRBJ1-1, with TRBD1 as a possible D gene (6 bases). V lost 3 bases and J lost 5, with 7 bases in between. The CDR3 length is 11 residues. Germline loops: CDR1 DFQATT, CDR2 SNEGSKA (reference sequence). CDR3 nucleotides: TGCAGTGCTAGCAGGGGAACTGAAGCTTTCTTT. Translation gives CSASRGTEAFF.

This clone was counted between two and nine times. CDR3 DNA sequence: TGTGCCATAGGGGCCGCAGAGACCCAGTACTTC. It codes for CAIGAAETQYF. This chain uses TRBV12-3 or TRBV12-4 with TRBJ2-5, with D perhaps TRBD1 (5 bases). CDR3 length: 11 residues. The ends were cut back, 10 bases at V and 4 bases at J, with 10 bases in the middle.

The chain employs TRBV6-2 or TRBV6-3 and TRBJ1-2; D not resolved. Germline CDR1 and CDR2: MNHEY and SVGEGT. Trimming pared 0 bases from V and 8 bases from J, leaving 13 bases between. The CDR3 contains 14 residues. The CDR3 is CASSYSRVTGGYTF. The CDR3 bases are TGTGCCAGCAGTTACTCCCGGGTGACGGGGGGCTACACCTTC.